These 16 T cell receptor beta chains came from one sample sequenced in a study of response to subunit inactivated influenza vaccine. TCRdb reprocessed the RT-PCR reads with MiXCR, giving one entry per CDR3 protein. The data contain 500,000 or so distinct CDR3 sequences, 16% of them seen just once; the ten biggest clones take up roughly 3.1%. Material: CD4+ T cells sorted from PBMCs, obtained around 2 years after vaccination. These receptor sequences come from a man in his fifties or sixties who received an inactivated influenza vaccine.

This clonotype turned up a few times. The rearrangement uses TRBV12-3 or TRBV12-4 and TRBJ2-1; D may correspond to TRBD1 or TRBD2 (5 bases each). This CDR3 is built from 15 residues. V lost 5 bases, J lost 6 bases, and 17 bases lay in between. The CDR3 nucleotides read TGTGCCAGCAGTACTACCGGGACCGTCGGCAATGAGCAGTTCTTC. Amino acids: CASSTTGTVGNEQFF.

The rearrangement links TRBV5-1 to TRBJ1-4, with TRBD1 matching over 8 bases. Germline CDR1 SGHRS, CDR2 YFSETQ. J was trimmed by 8 bases and V by 1 base; bases with no gene match: 13. The CDR3 consists of 17 residues. CDR3 residues: CASSLRGRGRVDEKLFF. CDR3 nucleotides: TGCGCCAGCAGCTTGCGGGGCAGGGGGCGCGTGGACGAAAAACTGTTTTTT. The full variable domain, in which reference TRBV5-1 and TRBJ1-4 provide the parts outside the CDR3, is KAGVTQTPRYLIKTRGQQVTLSCSPISGHRSVSWYQQTPGQGLQFLFEYFSETQRNKGNFPGRFSGRQFSNSRSEMNVSTLELGDSALYLCASSLRGRGRVDEKLFFGSGTQLSVL.

The CDR3 nucleotides are TGTGCCAGCAGTTTAGCTGGGTCCGCCCTTTACGAGCAGTACTTC. Encoded protein: CASSLAGSALYEQYF. The chain employs TRBV12-3 or TRBV12-4 and TRBJ2-7; D remains ambiguous. CDR3 length: 15 amino acids. V shed 0 bases and J shed 4 bases, with 13 bases lying between them.

Points on this clonotype: A much larger clone sits a single nucleotide away, making a read error possible. The rearrangement links TRBV5-1 to TRBJ2-4, with TRBD2 matching 8 bases. The CDR3 loop spans 16 amino acids. V gave up 4 bases and J gave up 11 bases; unmatched junction bases: 17. From germline, CDR1 is SGHRS and CDR2 YFSETQ. CDR3 amino acids: CASSLLGGSGEDVQYF. For the CDR3, the DNA is TGCGCCAGCAGCCTTCTGGGAGGTAGCGGGGAGGACGTTCAGTACTTC.

The chain couples TRBV7-9 to TRBJ2-6; no clear D. Per germline, CDR1 SEHNR and CDR2 FQNEAQ (reference sequence). The ends were cut back, 4 bases at V and 0 bases at J, with 7 bases in the middle. This CDR3 is built from 15 residues. The CDR3 DNA reads TGTGCCAGCAGCTCGGACCCCTCTGGGGCCAACGTCCTGACTTTC. Its translation: CASSSDPSGANVLTF.

This clonotype was detected many times. The chain carries TRBV29-1 and TRBJ2-1; no clear D gene. This CDR3 spans 13 amino acids. The germline V gene has CDR1 SQVTM and CDR2 ANQGSEA. V was pared by 3 bases and J by 8 bases, with 14 bases between. This chain's CDR3 is CSVDLPPLYEQFF. CDR3 in DNA: TGCAGCGTTGATCTTCCACCCCTCTATGAGCAGTTCTTC.

This clonotype has at least ten counts. The chain has TRBV20-1 and TRBJ1-5, with a tentative D call TRBD1 (5 bases). The V end was cut by 3 bases, the J end by 0 bases, with 6 bases between. Germline CDR1 DFQATT, CDR2 SNEGSKA (reference sequence). The length of the CDR3 is 13 residues. The CDR3 coding sequence is TGCAGTGCTAGGACAGATAGCAATCAGCCCCAGCATTTT. Translating it yields CSARTDSNQPQHF.

The chain recombines TRBV16 with TRBJ1-1, with 12 bases matching TRBD1. The V and J ends lost 0 bases and 5 bases, in that order; junction bases with no gene match: 4. The germline CDR1 and CDR2 sequences are KGHSY and FQNENV. The CDR3 covers 16 residues. CDR3 sequence reads: CASSQSGTGGRTEAFF. CDR3 sequence (DNA): TGTGCCAGCAGCCAATCGGGGACAGGGGGCCGGACTGAAGCTTTCTTT.

V gene TRBV5-1 combines with J gene TRBJ2-5; 8 nucleotides agree with TRBD1. J was trimmed by 2 bases and V by 3 bases; bases with no gene match: 9. The CDR3 totals 16 residues. Germline V gives CDR1 SGHRS, CDR2 YFSETQ. DNA for the CDR3: TGCGCCAGCAGCTCGTCGCTAAGGGACAGGCAAGAGACCCAGTACTTC. As protein: CASSSSLRDRQETQYF.

This chain links TRBV4-3 with TRBJ2-5; perhaps D is TRBD1 or TRBD2 (6 bases each). Trimming removed 3 bases at V and 4 bases at J, with 15 bases between. The germline CDR1 and CDR2 sequences are LGHNA and YSLEER. CDR3 length: 15 residues. The CDR3 is CASSQATGAAETQYF. The DNA for the CDR3 is TGCGCCAGCAGCCAGGCTACGGGGGCCGCAGAGACCCAGTACTTC.

This clonotype showed up just a few times. The chain carries TRBV29-1 and TRBJ1-2; 8 bases are a match to TRBD1. There are 15 residues in the CDR3. The trim removed 4 bases at V and 2 bases at J, leaving 9 bases unmatched. Germline loops: CDR1 SQVTM, CDR2 ANQGSEA. The CDR3 is CSVGVGGQANYGYTF. CDR3 nucleotide sequence: TGCAGCGTTGGAGTGGGGGGACAGGCCAACTATGGCTACACCTTC.

This clonotype turned up a few times. The chain has TRBV6-1 and TRBJ2-1, with TRBD2 identical over 12 bases. The germline CDR1 and CDR2 sequences are MNHNS and SASEGT. This CDR3 is 15 amino acids long. J lost 7 bases, V lost 8 bases, and 9 bases had no gene match. CDR3 protein: CASGMTSGSRNEQFF. The CDR3 DNA is TGTGCCAGCGGGATGACTAGCGGGAGTAGGAATGAGCAGTTCTTC.

This chain uses TRBV7-2 with TRBJ2-7, with 10 bases identical to TRBD2. The length of the CDR3 is 16 residues. Germline V gene sequence: CDR1 SGHTA, CDR2 FQGNSA. Trimming at V came to 1 base and at J to 0 bases, leaving 3 bases not matched to a gene. This CDR3 is CASSLEGTSDSYEQYF. The CDR3 nucleotides are TGTGCCAGCAGCTTAGAAGGGACTAGCGACTCCTACGAGCAGTACTTC.

The rearrangement links TRBV5-1 to TRBJ2-1, with a weak D call TRBD2 (6 bases). With 4 bases removed from V and 11 bases from J, the gap between germline ends came to 13 bases. CDR1 and CDR2 from the germline V gene are SGHRS and YFSETQ. The CDR3 is 12 residues long. The CDR3 here is CASSPDGTQQFF. DNA for the CDR3: TGCGCCAGCAGCCCTGACGGGACTCAGCAGTTCTTC.

This chain's CDR3 is CASRPGTAAYEQYF. The CDR3 region has the DNA TGTGCCAGCAGACCGGGGACAGCTGCCTACGAGCAGTACTTC. This chain joins TRBV6-2 or TRBV6-3 and TRBJ2-7; 7 nucleotides align to TRBD1. Germline trimming cut 6 bases from V and 2 bases from J; bases unmatched to any gene: 7. Germline CDR1 MNHEY, CDR2 SVGEGT. This CDR3 region has 14 residues.

This clonotype has only a few counts. The rearrangement links TRBV29-1 to TRBJ2-7; 9 bases are a match to TRBD1. The junction had 4 bases not matched to a gene; V was cut back by 7 bases and J by 3 bases. The CDR3 totals 12 residues. CDR1 is SQVTM and CDR2 is ANQGSEA in the germline V gene. The CDR3 is CSALGQGYEQYF. The CDR3 DNA sequence: TGCAGCGCGCTGGGACAGGGCTACGAGCAGTACTTC.